The T cell receptor beta chain under discussion was sequenced for a study of technical replicates of blood from a handful of donors. Germline CDR1 is MNHNS and CDR2 is SASEGT. This CDR3 region has 13 residues. Trimming took off 4 bases at V and 6 bases at J, with 10 bases between the two ends. Sequencing used immunoSEQ multiplex PCR; TCRdb keeps in-frame clones, though not all of them. The repertoire holds fewer than 65,000 clones, with more than 75% as singletons. The count of this clone is one. This sequence originates from a human donor in good health. Some clones in this sample may be carry-over from other donors' samples. The chain uses TRBV6-1 and TRBJ1-5; D possibly corresponds to TRBD1 (5 bases). Specimen: PBMCs. The CDR3 reads CASSAQGSQPQHF. In DNA form, the CDR3 reads TGTGCCAGCAGTGCGCAGGGAAGTCAGCCCCAGCATTTT.